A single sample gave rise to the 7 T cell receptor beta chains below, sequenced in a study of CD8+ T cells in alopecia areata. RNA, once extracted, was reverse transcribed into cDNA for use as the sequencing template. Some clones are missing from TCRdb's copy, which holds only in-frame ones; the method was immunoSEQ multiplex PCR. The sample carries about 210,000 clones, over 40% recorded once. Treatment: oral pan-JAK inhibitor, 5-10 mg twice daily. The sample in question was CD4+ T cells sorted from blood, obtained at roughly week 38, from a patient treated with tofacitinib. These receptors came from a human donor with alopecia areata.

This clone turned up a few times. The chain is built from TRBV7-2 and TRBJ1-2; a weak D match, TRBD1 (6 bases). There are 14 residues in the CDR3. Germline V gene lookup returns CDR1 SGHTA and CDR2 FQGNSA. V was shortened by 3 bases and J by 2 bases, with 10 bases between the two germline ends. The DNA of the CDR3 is TGTGCCAGCAGCTTTTCGGGACAAAACTATGGCTACACCTTC. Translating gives CASSFSGQNYGYTF.

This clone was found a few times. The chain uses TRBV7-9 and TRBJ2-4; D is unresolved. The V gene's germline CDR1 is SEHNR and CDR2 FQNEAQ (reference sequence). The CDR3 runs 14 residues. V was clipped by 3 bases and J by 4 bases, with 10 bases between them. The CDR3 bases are TGTGCCAGCAGCTTGGGCACTGGGAAAAACATTCAGTACTTC. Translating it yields CASSLGTGKNIQYF.

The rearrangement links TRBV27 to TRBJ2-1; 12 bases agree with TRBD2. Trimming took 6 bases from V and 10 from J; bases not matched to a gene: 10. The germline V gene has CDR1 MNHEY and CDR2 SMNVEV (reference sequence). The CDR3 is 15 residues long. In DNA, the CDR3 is TGTGCCAGCAGCCCTAGCGGGAGGGCGGCCGAAGAGCAGTTCTTC. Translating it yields CASSPSGRAAEEQFF.

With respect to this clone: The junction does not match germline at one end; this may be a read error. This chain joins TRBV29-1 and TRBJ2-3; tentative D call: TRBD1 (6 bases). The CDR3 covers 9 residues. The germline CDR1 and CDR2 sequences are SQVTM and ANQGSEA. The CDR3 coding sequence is TGCAGCGTCCCTGAAGGGGGTTCTTTT. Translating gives CSVPEGGSF.

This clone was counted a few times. CDR3 in amino acids: CSVVIAGGPDTQYF. CDR3 sequence (DNA): TGCAGCGTTGTAATAGCGGGAGGGCCAGATACGCAGTATTTT. The genes are TRBV29-1 and TRBJ2-3, with 11 bases identical to TRBD2. This CDR3 comprises 14 residues. The germline CDR1 and CDR2 sequences are SQVTM and ANQGSEA. The V and J ends lost 4 bases and 4 bases, in that order; junction bases with no gene match: 4.

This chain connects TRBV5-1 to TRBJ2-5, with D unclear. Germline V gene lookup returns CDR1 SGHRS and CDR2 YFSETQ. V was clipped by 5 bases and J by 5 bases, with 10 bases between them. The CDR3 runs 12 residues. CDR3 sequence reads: CASRTNSETQYF. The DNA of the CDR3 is TGCGCCAGCAGGACCAACAGCGAGACCCAGTACTTC. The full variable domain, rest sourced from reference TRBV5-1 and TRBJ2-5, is KAGVTQTPRYLIKTRGQQVTLSCSPISGHRSVSWYQQTPGQGLQFLFEYFSETQRNKGNFPGRFSGRQFSNSRSEMNVSTLELGDSALYLCASRTNSETQYFGPGTRLLVL.

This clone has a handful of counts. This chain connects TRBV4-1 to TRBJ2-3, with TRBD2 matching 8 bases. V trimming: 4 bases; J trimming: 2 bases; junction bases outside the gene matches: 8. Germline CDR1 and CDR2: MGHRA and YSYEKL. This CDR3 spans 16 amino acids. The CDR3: CASSRGLAGLTDTQYF. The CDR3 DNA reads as TGCGCCAGCAGCCGGGGGTTAGCGGGACTCACAGATACGCAGTATTTT.